This TCR beta chain was sequenced for a study of regulatory T cells in long-lasting Graves disease. Overall study context: Patients met the persistent Graves' disease definition after over 5 years of antithyroid drugs with positive TSH receptor antibodies. Overall study results and limits: Repertoires from persistent disease leaned toward TRBV28, TRBJ1-2 and TRBJ2-5.

Time point described: persistent/refractory GD, antithyroid drugs over 5 years with positive TRAb. The TCR library used RNA extracted from PBMCs. The source of the patients was an endocrinology department in Xi'an, China. Relying on iRepertoire HTBI primers and Arm-PCR of CDR3 regions, the team built TCR beta libraries. Each CDR3 protein is one row after TCRdb ran MiXCR on the multiplex PCR reads. This sample has 600,000 to 850,000 distinct CDR3 sequences; around 30% occur once, and the top ten carry about 40%. On this clonotype: Antigen: not known.

Per the germline V gene, CDR1 is SGHRS and CDR2 is YFSETQ. Losses at the gene ends were 5 bases for V and 5 bases for J; bases not matched to a gene: 13. CDR3 length: 15 residues. The V call is TRBV5-1, the J call TRBJ2-7; the match to TRBD1 covers 7 bases. Sequenced here: peripheral blood mononuclear cells (PBMCs), sampled when the disease was refractory, from a patient treated with antithyroid drugs. This receptor was identified in a female donor with Graves disease. CDR3 sequence reads: CASRPGTDKEHEQYF. The CDR3 nucleotides are TGCGCCAGCAGACCCGGGACAGACAAAGAACACGAGCAGTACTTC.